A single sample is the source of the 8 T cell receptor beta chains below, sequenced in a study of blood T cell repertoires in COVID-19. Method: immunoSEQ multiplex PCR; TCRdb's copy keeps in-frame clones and lacks some. Of fewer than 500,000 clones in the sample, around 90% were seen once. The sequenced sample consisted of peripheral blood. The receptors here all came from a man between 18 and 29 years old with COVID-19, enrolled during active disease.

The rearrangement links TRBV11-2 to TRBJ2-1; possible D gene TRBD1, 5 bases. Trimming pared 1 base from V and 9 bases from J, leaving 13 bases between. CDR1 SGHAT and CDR2 FQNNGV come from the germline V gene. This CDR3 is built from 14 residues. The CDR3 region has the DNA TGTGCCAGCAGCTTAGTACGTCAGGGCGGTGAGCAGTTCTTC. Amino acids: CASSLVRQGGEQFF.

The V gene is TRBV18, the J gene TRBJ2-7; 10 positions match TRBD1. V lost 3 bases, J lost 5 bases, and 7 bases stayed unmatched. This CDR3 contains 15 residues. In germline, CDR1 is KGHSH, CDR2 LQKENI. The CDR3 coding sequence is TGTGCCAGCTCACCGTCAACCGGGACAGGGGACGAGCAGTACTTC. This sequence encodes CASSPSTGTGDEQYF.

V gene TRBV7-3 combines with J gene TRBJ2-5, with TRBD2 as a possible D gene (6 bases). The CDR3 is 14 amino acids. V lost 5 bases to trimming and J lost 4 bases, with 14 bases between them. Germline V gene data show CDR1 as SGHTA and CDR2 as FQGTGA. This CDR3 is CASSPGLSAETQYF. CDR3 DNA sequence: TGTGCCAGCAGCCCGGGACTGTCGGCAGAGACCCAGTACTTC.

The V gene is TRBV11-2, the J gene TRBJ2-3, with TRBD2 matching over 12 bases. CDR3 length: 17 residues. The V segment lost 0 bases and the J segment 3 bases; nucleotides outside the gene matches: 4. The germline CDR1 and CDR2 sequences are SGHAT and FQNNGV. CDR3 DNA sequence: TGTGCCAGCAGCTTAGAAGCTAGCGGGGGGGCAACAGATACGCAGTATTTT. It specifies CASSLEASGGATDTQYF.

The chain employs TRBV5-4 and TRBJ2-2; a possible D gene is TRBD2 (5 bases). From germline, CDR1 is SGHNT and CDR2 YYREEE (reference sequence). Trimming removed 5 bases from V and 2 bases from J, with 19 bases in between. CDR3 length: 17 amino acids. This chain's CDR3 is CASSSPPGIGNTGELFF. The CDR3 nucleotides read TGTGCCAGCAGTTCCCCTCCCGGGATAGGAAACACCGGGGAGCTGTTTTTT.

The gene calls are TRBV2 and TRBJ2-5, with unresolved D. Germline V lookup: CDR1 SNHLY, CDR2 FYNNEI. V was cut by 6 bases and J by 4 bases, with 12 bases left in between. This CDR3 comprises 13 residues. This chain's CDR3 is CASRTDPRETQYF. The CDR3 region has the DNA TGTGCCAGCAGGACTGACCCGAGAGAGACCCAGTACTTC.

The V and J genes are TRBV5-4 and TRBJ2-7; TRBD2 agrees at 7 bases. The germline V gene encodes CDR1 SGHNT and CDR2 YYREEE (reference sequence). CDR3 size: 15 residues. The V segment lost 0 bases and the J segment 5 bases; nucleotides outside the gene matches: 8. As DNA, the CDR3 is TGTGCCAGCAGCTTGGTTATTGGCGGGAGCCACGAGCAGTACTTC. Translating it yields CASSLVIGGSHEQYF.

This chain joins TRBV7-8 and TRBJ2-5, with 13 bases lining up with TRBD2. Losses at the gene ends were 0 bases for V and 6 bases for J; bases not matched to a gene: 10. Germline CDR1 SGHVS, CDR2 FQNEAQ. The CDR3 covers 18 residues. In nucleotides, the CDR3 is TGTGCCAGCAGCTTAGCACTAGCGGGGGGGCGACGTACTCAGACCCAGTACTTC. Its translation: CASSLALAGGRRTQTQYF.